The 21 T cell receptor beta chains listed next were all sequenced from one sample in a study of beta chain features in type 1 diabetes. Expressed TCRB transcripts were sequenced, since all the RNA that had been isolated was reverse transcribed. TCRdb keeps only in-frame clones here, not all; method: immunoSEQ multiplex PCR. The sample lists around 710,000 clones, around 12% occurring once. General study results and limits: Patients with Type 1 diabetes showed moderately but significantly shorter TCRB CDR3s in all four CD4+ subsets.

For these receptors, no antigen is known. Sequenced input: naive CD4+ T cells from blood. These receptors were collected from a man aged 30-40 years with type 1 diabetes.

The chain combines TRBV9 with TRBJ2-1; D may be TRBD1 (6 bases). The CDR3 spans 13 residues. CDR1 and CDR2 from the germline V gene are SGDLS and YYNGEE. With 2 bases removed from V and 8 bases from J, the gap between germline ends came to 11 bases. In nucleotides, the CDR3 is TGTGCCAGCAGCGTCGGACAGAGGGATGAGCAGTTCTTC. The encoded protein is CASSVGQRDEQFF.

The V call is TRBV7-2, the J call TRBJ2-3; D is unresolved. V was cut by 5 bases and J by 2 bases, with 5 bases left in between. Germline V gene data show CDR1 as SGHTA and CDR2 as FQGNSA. CDR3 length equals 12 residues. CDR3 in DNA: TGTGCCAGCAGCAAAACCACAGATACGCAGTATTTT. This translates into CASSKTTDTQYF.

This clone was seen a handful of times. This chain links TRBV27 with TRBJ1-5; 7 bases are shared with TRBD1. The CDR3 has 14 amino acids. Germline V gene sequence: CDR1 MNHEY, CDR2 SMNVEV (reference sequence). Trimming cost V 5 bases and J 5 bases; bases outside gene matches: 6. CDR3 nucleotides: TGTGCCAGCAGTCCCGGGACAGCCCATCAGCCCCAGCATTTT. It translates to CASSPGTAHQPQHF.

This chain connects TRBV5-4 to TRBJ2-7; possibly TRBD2 for D (6 bases). With 0 bases removed from V and 3 bases from J, the gap between germline ends came to 16 bases. Looked up from germline, CDR1 is SGHNT and CDR2 is YYREEE (reference sequence). This CDR3 comprises 16 residues. Here the CDR3 reads CASSLAAGQGDYEQYF. CDR3 in DNA: TGTGCCAGCAGCTTGGCCGCGGGGCAAGGGGACTACGAGCAGTACTTC.

Only a few counts were recorded for this clone. The chain couples TRBV5-6 to TRBJ1-5; possible D gene TRBD1, 5 bases. The length of the CDR3 is 15 residues. Trimming took 2 bases from V and 4 from J, leaving 13 bases between them. Germline CDR1 and CDR2: SGHDT and YYEEEE. The CDR3 region is CASSLRDRVNQPQHF. Here the CDR3 DNA reads TGTGCCAGCAGCTTAAGAGACAGAGTGAATCAGCCCCAGCATTTT.

This clone was found a few times. This chain connects TRBV5-4 to TRBJ2-7; D is undetermined. The germline CDR1 and CDR2 sequences are SGHNT and YYREEE (reference sequence). The CDR3 is 13 amino acids. V lost 2 bases and J lost 4, with 10 bases in between. The CDR3 loop is CASSLFGRYEQYF. CDR3 DNA sequence: TGTGCCAGCAGCTTATTTGGAAGGTACGAGCAGTACTTC.

The chain uses TRBV7-3 and TRBJ1-1; D uncertain. CDR1 and CDR2 from the germline V gene are SGHTA and FQGTGA. The CDR3 consists of 13 residues. V lost 0 bases to trimming and J lost 7 bases, with 9 bases between them. The CDR3 region is CASSLTLWDEAFF. CDR3 coding DNA: TGTGCCAGCAGCTTAACGCTTTGGGATGAAGCTTTCTTT. Together with reference TRBV7-3 and TRBJ1-1, the CDR3 gives the full variable domain: GAGVSQTPSNKVTEKGKYVELRCDPISGHTALYWYRQSLGQGPEFLIYFQGTGAADDSGLPNDRFFAVRPEGSVSTLKIQRTERGDSAVYLCASSLTLWDEAFFGQGTRLTVV.

The genes are TRBV10-3 and TRBJ1-3, with unresolved D. With 0 bases removed from V and 0 bases from J, the gap between germline ends came to 9 bases. The CDR3 is 16 residues long. Per the germline V gene, CDR1 is ENHRY and CDR2 is SYGVKD. The CDR3 DNA is TGTGCCATCAGTGAGTCAGTCAGACCCTCTGGAAACACCATATATTTT. It specifies CAISESVRPSGNTIYF.

V is TRBV7-2 and J is TRBJ2-5; D gene ambiguous. Germline V CDR1 and CDR2: SGHTA, FQGNSA. Trimming pared 5 bases from V and 4 bases from J, leaving 11 bases between. The CDR3 spans 13 residues. The CDR3 coding sequence is TGTGCCAGCAGCCCCGACCCCGCAGAGACCCAGTACTTC. It is translated as CASSPDPAETQYF.

The chain carries TRBV18 and TRBJ2-7, with 8 bases fitting TRBD1. Germline CDR1 reads KGHSH; CDR2 reads LQKENI. V trimming: 3 bases; J trimming: 7 bases; junction bases outside the gene matches: 5. The CDR3 is 13 residues long. CDR3 sequence (DNA): TGTGCCAGCTCACCTCGGGACAGGTTTGAGCAGTACTTC. The encoded protein is CASSPRDRFEQYF. The full variable domain, rest sourced from reference TRBV18 and TRBJ2-7, is NAGVMQNPRHLVRRRGQEARLRCSPMKGHSHVYWYRQLPEEGLKFMVYLQKENIIDESGMPKERFSAEFPKEGPSILRIQQVVRGDSAAYFCASSPRDRFEQYFGPGTRLTVT.

This clone was observed a few times. The chain combines TRBV7-9 with TRBJ2-5, with TRBD1 matching 9 bases. Germline V gives CDR1 SEHNR, CDR2 FQNEAQ (reference sequence). J was trimmed by 4 bases and V by 7 bases; bases with no gene match: 7. The CDR3 has 14 amino acids. CDR3 DNA: TGTGCCAGCACCGGACAGGGGTTAAGAGAGACCCAGTACTTC. It codes for CASTGQGLRETQYF.

Comments on this clone: Other DNA sequences in this specimen translate into the identical CDR3. The chain joins TRBV5-1 to TRBJ2-3, with 8 bases identical to TRBD1. This CDR3 region has 14 residues. The germline gives CDR1 SGHRS, CDR2 YFSETQ. V trimming: 4 bases; J trimming: 2 bases; junction bases outside the gene matches: 3. CDR3 protein: CASSPGQDTDTQYF. The CDR3 nucleotides are TGCGCCAGCAGCCCGGGACAGGACACAGATACGCAGTATTTT.

This clone has only a few counts. The DNA of the CDR3 is TGTGCCAGCAGCGTCTCCGGGACAGGGGGGGCTGAAGCTTTCTTT. Translated: CASSVSGTGGAEAFF. The chain combines TRBV9 with TRBJ1-1, with 11 nucleotides matching TRBD1. The CDR3 has 15 amino acids. Trimming took 2 bases from V and 6 from J; bases not matched to a gene: 6. Germline V lookup: CDR1 SGDLS, CDR2 YYNGEE.

This clone was seen a few times. The J gene is TRBJ2-5, the V gene TRBV5-1, with 10 bases fitting TRBD1. Per germline, CDR1 SGHRS and CDR2 YFSETQ. The CDR3 extends over 16 amino acids. V was pared by 4 bases and J by 0 bases, with 6 bases of the junction left unmatched. In DNA form, the CDR3 reads TGCGCCAGCAGCCCCGACAGGGGGCGGAACCAAGAGACCCAGTACTTC. Its translation: CASSPDRGRNQETQYF.

This clone has just a few counts. V gene TRBV19 combines with J gene TRBJ2-3; no firm D call. The V and J ends lost 3 bases and 6 bases respectively, with 16 bases between them. CDR3 length: 15 residues. CDR1 and CDR2 (germline): LNHDA, SQIVND (reference sequence). In DNA, the CDR3 is TGTGCCAGTAGTATTTTGGGTCTCCTCGTCGATACGCAGTATTTT. This encodes CASSILGLLVDTQYF.

This chain links TRBV5-1 with TRBJ1-6, with D perhaps matching TRBD1 (5 bases). The CDR3 length is 14 residues. Between the trimmed V and J ends, which lost 5 bases and 7 bases, there was a span of 13 bases. The germline V gene has CDR1 SGHRS and CDR2 YFSETQ. CDR3 nucleotides: TGCGCCAGCAGTCGACCGGGACGAAATTCACCCCTCCACTTT. Translation gives CASSRPGRNSPLHF.

J is TRBJ2-3 and V is TRBV14; 9 positions agree with TRBD2. Germline CDR1 and CDR2: SGHDN and FVKESK. The CDR3 totals 16 residues. Trimming cost V 4 bases and J 2 bases; bases outside gene matches: 7. CDR3 residues: CASSLRRGGYTDTQYF. Written as DNA, the CDR3 is TGTGCCAGCAGCCTTAGGCGGGGGGGCTACACAGATACGCAGTATTTT.

There are a few counts of this clone. The genes are TRBV20-1 and TRBJ2-1; D gene uncertain. Germline CDR1 and CDR2: DFQATT and SNEGSKA (reference sequence). The length of the CDR3 is 11 residues. The V gene lost 6 bases and the J gene lost 7 bases, with 10 bases spanning the gap. In DNA form, the CDR3 reads TGCAGTGCCCACGGGTTAAATGAGCAGTTCTTC. This gives the protein CSAHGLNEQFF.

This clone has a handful of counts. The chain recombines TRBV18 with TRBJ2-7; D is unclear. CDR1 is KGHSH and CDR2 is LQKENI in the germline V gene. This CDR3 has 17 residues. Trimming pared 0 bases from V and 1 base from J, leaving 16 bases between. The CDR3 DNA is TGTGCCAGCTCACCACCCTCGGGCCCGTATCGATCCTACGAGCAGTACTTC. Protein sequence: CASSPPSGPYRSYEQYF.

This clone was seen a few times. This chain links TRBV7-9 with TRBJ1-2; D may be TRBD1 (5 bases). Trimming removed 1 base from V and 5 bases from J, with 17 bases in between. The CDR3 runs 16 residues. Germline values: CDR1 SEHNR, CDR2 FQNEAQ (reference sequence). CDR3 sequence reads: CASSLVVVTGNYGYTF. DNA of the CDR3: TGTGCCAGCAGCTTAGTAGTTGTAACAGGAAATTATGGCTACACCTTC.

This clone was detected only a few times. J is TRBJ2-5 and V is TRBV6-5, with 8 bases identical to TRBD1. The CDR3 has 14 amino acids. Germline CDR1 reads MNHEY; CDR2 reads SVGAGI. V lost 6 bases and J lost 5; bases outside the gene matches: 8. CDR3 coding DNA: TGTGCCAGCAGGGAACAGGGGGTCGGGGAGACCCAGTACTTC. It encodes CASREQGVGETQYF.